This TCR beta chain is from a study of T cell responses to AZD1222 COVID-19 vaccine. Second-dose intervals of approximately 4 or approximately 12 weeks were pooled. CDR3 size: 15 residues. With respect to this clone: The antigen remains undetermined.

Regarding the study as a whole: Most donors were white British, females outnumbered males, and clonal diversity was possibly underestimated. At study baseline, merely several AZD1222 recipients were seropositive.

Sequencing was performed with immunoSEQ multiplex PCR; in TCRdb, only in-frame clones are kept and a portion is missing. The sample consists of about 53,000 clones, about 91% of them appearing once. The chain joins TRBV21-1 to TRBJ2-7; no DNA check was done on the table's D call, TRBD1. TRBV21-1 is designated a pseudogene. The specimen comprised peripheral blood, sampled 28 days after the second AZD1222 dose. The source is an adult who received the AZD1222 COVID-19 vaccine. CDR3 DNA: TGTGCCAGCAGCACCCGGACAGGGTCTCGGCACGAGCAGTACTTC. Protein: CASSTRTGSRHEQYF.